The source of this T cell receptor beta chain is a study of technical replicates of blood from several donors (dated by TCRdb to 2017 to 2019). The trim is 6 bases for V and 5 bases for J, with a gap of 17 bases between the germline ends. CDR3 length: 14 amino acids, cysteine to phenylalanine. The only DNA kept is the CDR3, 42 bases in frame from the first base. Reading the germline V gene gives CDR1 SGHDT and CDR2 YYEEEE. This clone was picked up a small number of times. No antigen is known for it. Base qualities are not at hand, and no much larger clone is one base apart. Library prep was done by the immunoSEQ multiplex PCR assay. TCRdb stores this immuneACCESS table with in-frame sequences only. Part of the clones is absent; in the studies checked, under half of the shortfall reflects unresolved V genes, and no reason is known for the rest. Recorded for this sample are tens of thousands of clones; roughly 90% of them occurred a single time. Approximately 4.4% of the sample rests with the top ten.

This TCR derives from a human donor in good health. Some clones in this sample may be carry-over from other donors' samples. Sequenced: PBMCs. The rearranged segments are TRBV5-6 and TRBJ2-5; tentative D gene TRBD2, with 7 bases matching. The bases are TGTGCCAGCACCGCTCGGGGGGCTGCGGAGACCCAGTACTTC. It translates as CASTARGAAETQYF.